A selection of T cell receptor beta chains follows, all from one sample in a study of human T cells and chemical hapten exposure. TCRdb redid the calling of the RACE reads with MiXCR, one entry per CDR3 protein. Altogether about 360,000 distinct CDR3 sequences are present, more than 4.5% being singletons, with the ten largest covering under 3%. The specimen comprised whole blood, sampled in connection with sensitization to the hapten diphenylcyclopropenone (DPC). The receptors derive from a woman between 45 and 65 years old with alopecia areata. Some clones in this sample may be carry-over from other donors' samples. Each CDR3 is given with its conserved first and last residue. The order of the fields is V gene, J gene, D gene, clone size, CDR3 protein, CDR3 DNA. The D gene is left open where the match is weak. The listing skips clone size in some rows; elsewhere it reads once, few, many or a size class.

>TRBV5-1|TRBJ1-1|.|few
CASSRGGSGDTEAFF
TGCGCCAGCTCCCGTGGCGGATCTGGGGACACTGAAGCTTTCTTT
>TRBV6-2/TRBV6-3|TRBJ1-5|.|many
CASSALDGYSNQPQHF
TGTGCCAGCAGCGCCCTGGACGGATATAGCAATCAGCCCCAGCATTTT
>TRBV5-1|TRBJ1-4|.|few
CASTSFPTNEKLFF
TGCGCCAGCACCAGCTTTCCAACTAATGAAAAACTGTTTTTT
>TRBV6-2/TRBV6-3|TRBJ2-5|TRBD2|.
CASSYRGLAGKGVQETQYF
TGTGCCAGCAGTTACCGCGGACTAGCGGGGAAAGGTGTCCAAGAGACCCAGTACTTC
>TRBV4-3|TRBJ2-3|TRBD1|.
CASSQDTGTGTDTQYF
TGCGCCAGCAGCCAAGATACAGGGACAGGCACAGATACGCAGTATTTT
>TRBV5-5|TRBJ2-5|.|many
CASSLDPRETQYF
TGTGCCAGCAGCTTAGATCCCCGGGAGACCCAGTACTTC
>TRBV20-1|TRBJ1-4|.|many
CSARKAGLVEKLFF
TGCAGTGCTAGAAAGGCAGGGCTCGTGGAGAAACTGTTTTTT
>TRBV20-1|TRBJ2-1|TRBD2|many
CSALLSGSSYNEQFF
TGCAGTGCACTCCTTAGCGGGAGCTCCTACAATGAGCAGTTCTTC
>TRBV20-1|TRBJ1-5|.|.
CSASRQINQPQHF
TGCAGTGCTAGCAGGCAGATAAATCAGCCCCAGCATTTT
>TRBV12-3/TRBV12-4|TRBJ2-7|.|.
CASTTQPQLRGQYF
TGTGCCAGCACCACCCAGCCCCAACTACGAGGGCAGTACTTC
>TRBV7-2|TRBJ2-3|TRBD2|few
CASSLWSGGDSTQYF
TGTGCCAGCAGCTTGTGGAGCGGGGGGGATTCGACGCAGTATTTT
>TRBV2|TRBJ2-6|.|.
CVSGGQGAGFSGANVLTF
TGTGTCAGCGGGGGACAGGGAGCAGGTTTCTCTGGGGCCAACGTCCTGACTTTC
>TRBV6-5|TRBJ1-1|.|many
CASSYRRDTMNTEAFF
TGTGCCAGCAGTTACCGCCGGGACACCATGAACACTGAAGCTTTCTTT
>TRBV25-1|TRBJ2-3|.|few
CASSDSSTDTQYF
TGTGCCAGCTCGGACAGTAGCACAGATACGCAGTATTTT
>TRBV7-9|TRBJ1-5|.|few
CASSLITSNQPQHF
TGTGCCAGCAGCTTGATAACTAGCAATCAGCCCCAGCATTTT
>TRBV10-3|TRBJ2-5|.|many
CATNEPGQYQETQYF
TGTGCCACCAACGAACCGGGACAATACCAAGAGACCCAGTACTTC
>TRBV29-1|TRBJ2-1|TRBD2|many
CSVGLAGGPHEQFF
TGCAGCGTTGGACTAGCGGGAGGGCCCCATGAGCAGTTCTTC
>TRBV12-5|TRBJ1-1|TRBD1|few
CASGLPGDRGNTEAFF
TGTGCTAGTGGTTTGCCGGGGGACAGGGGGAACACTGAAGCTTTCTTT
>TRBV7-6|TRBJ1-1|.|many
CASSLEPNTEAFF
TGTGCCAGCAGCTTAGAACCGAACACTGAAGCTTTCTTT
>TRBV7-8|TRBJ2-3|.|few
CASSLASITDTQYF
TGTGCCAGCAGCTTAGCCTCGATAACAGATACGCAGTATTTT
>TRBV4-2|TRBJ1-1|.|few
CASSQDLEGSTEAFF
TGTGCCAGCAGCCAAGATCTTGAGGGATCCACTGAAGCTTTCTTT
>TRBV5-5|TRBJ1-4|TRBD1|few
CASSFGQGEEKLFF
TGTGCCAGCAGCTTCGGACAGGGAGAGGAAAAACTGTTTTTT
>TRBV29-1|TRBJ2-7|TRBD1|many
CSVTGTADYEQYF
TGCAGCGTCACCGGGACAGCTGACTACGAGCAGTACTTC
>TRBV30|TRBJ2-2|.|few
CAWFHQAGLTGELFF
TGTGCCTGGTTCCATCAAGCGGGCCTGACCGGGGAGCTGTTTTTT
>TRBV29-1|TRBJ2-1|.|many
CSVGHRIWEQFF
TGCAGCGTTGGACATAGGATTTGGGAGCAGTTCTTC
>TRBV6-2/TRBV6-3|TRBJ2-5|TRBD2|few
CASSKPGLAGSETQYF
TGTGCCAGCAGTAAACCGGGACTAGCGGGATCAGAGACCCAGTACTTC
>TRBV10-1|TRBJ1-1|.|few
CASSESGRNTEAFF
TGCGCCAGCAGTGAGTCCGGCAGGAACACTGAAGCTTTCTTT
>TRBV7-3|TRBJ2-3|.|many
CASSLMQADTQYF
TGTGCCAGCAGCTTAATGCAAGCAGATACGCAGTATTTT
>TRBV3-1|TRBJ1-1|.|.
CASSAGVVTEAFF
TGTGCCAGCAGTGCTGGGGTAGTTACTGAAGCTTTCTTT
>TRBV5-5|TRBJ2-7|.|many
CASSLSLFYEQYF
TGTGCCAGCAGCTTGAGTCTTTTTTACGAGCAGTACTTC
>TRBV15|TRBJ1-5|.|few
CATSASPGQPQHF
TGTGCCACCAGCGCCAGTCCGGGTCAGCCCCAGCATTTT
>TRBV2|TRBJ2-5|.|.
CASSVEDAKYF
TGTGCCAGCAGTGTTGAGGACGCGAAGTACTTC
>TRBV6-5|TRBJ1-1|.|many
CASSYSNGGWAEAFF
TGTGCCAGCAGTTACTCGAATGGGGGCTGGGCTGAAGCTTTCTTT
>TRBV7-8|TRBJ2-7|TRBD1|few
CASSLFGDRGSHYEQYF
TGTGCCAGCAGCTTGTTTGGGGACAGGGGGAGTCACTACGAGCAGTACTTC
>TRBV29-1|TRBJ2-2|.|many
CSVVDTGELFF
TGCAGCGTTGTAGACACCGGGGAGCTGTTTTTT
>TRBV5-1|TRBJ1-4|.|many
CASSLESTMEEKLFF
TGCGCCAGCAGCTTGGAGTCGACTATGGAAGAAAAACTGTTTTTT
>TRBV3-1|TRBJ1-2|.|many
CASSRRVRDYGYTF
TGTGCCAGCAGCCGGAGGGTGAGGGACTATGGCTACACCTTC
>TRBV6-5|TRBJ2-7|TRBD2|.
CASSYTGGRYEQYF
TGTGCCAGCAGTTACACGGGGGGAAGGTACGAGCAGTACTTC
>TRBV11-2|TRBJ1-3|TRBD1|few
CASSRTGADSGNTIYF
TGTGCCAGCAGTAGGACAGGGGCGGACTCTGGAAACACCATATATTTT
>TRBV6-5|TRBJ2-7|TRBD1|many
CASSLDRGSDEQYF
TGTGCCAGCAGTTTAGACAGGGGTAGCGACGAGCAGTACTTC
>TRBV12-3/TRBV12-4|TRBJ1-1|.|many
CASSQGGDEAFF
TGTGCCAGCAGTCAAGGGGGGGACGAAGCTTTCTTT
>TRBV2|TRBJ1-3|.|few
CASSLAAYTIYF
TGTGCCAGCAGTCTGGCTGCTTACACCATATATTTT
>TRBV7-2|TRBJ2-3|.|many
CASSSGITDTQYF
TGTGCCAGCAGTTCAGGGATCACAGATACGCAGTATTTT
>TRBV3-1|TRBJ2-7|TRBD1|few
CASSPGAGGFNEQYF
TGTGCCAGCAGCCCCGGGGCAGGGGGTTTCAACGAGCAGTACTTC
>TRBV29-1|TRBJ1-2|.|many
CSVEEGTGRTF
TGCAGCGTTGAAGAGGGGACTGGGAGAACCTTC
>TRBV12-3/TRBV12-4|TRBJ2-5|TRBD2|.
CASSGLAGVGETQYF
TGTGCCAGCAGTGGACTAGCGGGAGTGGGTGAGACCCAGTACTTC
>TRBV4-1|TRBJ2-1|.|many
CASSQAQGRVANEQFF
TGCGCCAGCAGCCAAGCCCAGGGGAGGGTCGCCAATGAGCAGTTCTTC
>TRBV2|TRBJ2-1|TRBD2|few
CARSRGLAGEGEQFF
TGTGCCAGAAGCCGGGGACTAGCGGGAGAGGGTGAGCAGTTCTTC
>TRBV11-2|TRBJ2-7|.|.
CASSFTPEQYF
TGTGCCAGCAGTTTTACACCCGAGCAGTACTTC
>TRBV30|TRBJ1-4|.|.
CAWRQGSEKLFF
TGTGCCTGGAGACAAGGGAGTGAAAAACTGTTTTTT
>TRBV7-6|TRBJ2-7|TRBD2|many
CASSLGTSSEGEQYF
TGTGCCAGCAGCTTGGGGACTAGCAGTGAGGGCGAGCAGTACTTC